This T cell receptor beta chain was documented in a study of identifying expanded T cells in peripheral blood. Study-level findings and limits: About 1.2 clones differed between technical replicates, versus about 15 and 19 over time. Approximately two-week clone count variance significantly increased as total template count grew.

Collection occurred without any documented infections or immune events in donors. The CDR3 extends over 16 amino acids. Germline CDR1 reads SGDLS; CDR2 reads YYNGEE. V lost 3 bases and J lost 0; bases outside the gene matches: 5. Concerning this clone itself: Its antigen is unidentified.

The repertoire was sequenced with immunoSEQ multiplex PCR; TCRdb's copy has only in-frame clones and lacks some. This sample has some 95,000 clones, with roughly 86% found just once. Sequenced input: blood. The sequence was obtained from a person aged 18-70 years in good health. This chain links TRBV9 with TRBJ1-4; 7 bases map to TRBD1. CDR3 DNA: TGTGCCAGCAGCGCCTTTCAGGGGGCAACTAATGAAAAACTGTTTTTT. Its translation: CASSAFQGATNEKLFF. The full variable domain, with the rest looked up from reference TRBV9 and TRBJ1-4, is DSGVTQTPKHLITATGQRVTLRCSPRSGDLSVYWYQQSLDQGLQFLIQYYNGEERAKGNILERFSAQQFPDLHSELNLSSLELGDSALYFCASSAFQGATNEKLFFGSGTQLSVL.